There are many counts of the clone carrying this T cell receptor beta chain. Antigen unknown. TCRdb re-analysed the reads in MiXCR, keeping a single row per CDR3 protein. The sample has 300,000 or so distinct CDR3 sequences; about 9.1% are singletons. The CDR3 loop spans 15 amino acids. From germline, CDR1 is LGHNA and CDR2 YSLEER. The germline V and J ends were trimmed by 1 base and 4 bases, with 13 bases remaining between them. This entry belongs to a study of T cell repertoires in cytomegalovirus infection. Study-level findings and limits: Carriers of CMV plus the relevant HLA were identified by cumulative public TCR beta family frequency.

The receptor's source is a human donor in good health (CMV status not recorded). Some clones in this sample may be carry-over from other donors' samples. The gene calls are TRBV4-3 and TRBJ2-5; TRBD1 might be the D (6 bases). The specimen sequenced was PBMCs. The CDR3 DNA sequence: TGCGCCAGCAGCCAAGTGGCAGGGGTAGGAGAGACCCAGTACTTC. Amino acid sequence: CASSQVAGVGETQYF.